The 6 T cell receptor beta chains below were found in one sample sequenced in a study of T cells expressing NK-cell markers. After re-calling the 5' RACE reads, TCRdb lists one entry per CDR3 protein, DNA absent. The table lists a few hundred thousand distinct CDR3 sequences, with 0.39% in the top ten. Source material: blood T cells: a sorted CD56 or NKG2C T cell subset, CD4+ or CD8+ T cells, or bulk PBMC T cells (not recorded which). These receptors were collected from a man aged 18 to 30 in good health.

This sequence joins TRBV7-2 and TRBJ2-2; TCRdb lists TRBD1, though no DNA is available to test this call. The CDR3 runs 12 residues. The germline gives CDR1 SGHTA, CDR2 FQGNSA. CDR3 in amino acids: CASSGDRLRLFF.

The CDR3 loop reads CASSPMAYTEAFF. The V call is TRBV27, the J call TRBJ1-1. CDR1 is MNHEY, CDR2 SMNVEV, per germline (reference sequence). CDR3 length equals 13 residues.

CDR3 loop: CATSSSGGQPQHF. V and J are TRBV15 and TRBJ1-5. Germline CDR1 reads LNHNV; CDR2 reads YYDKDF (reference sequence). This CDR3 comprises 13 residues.

The chain recombines TRBV12-3 or TRBV12-4 with TRBJ2-2; TCRdb's D call, TRBD1, is unchecked because there is no DNA. This CDR3 region has 14 residues. The CDR3 protein is CASSFGRGTGELFF.

The chain has TRBV10-3 and TRBJ1-2; TCRdb indicates TRBD1, and absent DNA this call remains unverified. Germline loops: CDR1 ENHRY, CDR2 SYGVKD. CDR3 size: 13 residues. This chain's CDR3 is CATLLSLNYGYTF.

This chain connects TRBV12-3 or TRBV12-4 to TRBJ2-5; the D call from TCRdb, TRBD2, cannot be confirmed without DNA. The CDR3 is 15 amino acids. CDR3 sequence: CASSGRLAAWETQYF.